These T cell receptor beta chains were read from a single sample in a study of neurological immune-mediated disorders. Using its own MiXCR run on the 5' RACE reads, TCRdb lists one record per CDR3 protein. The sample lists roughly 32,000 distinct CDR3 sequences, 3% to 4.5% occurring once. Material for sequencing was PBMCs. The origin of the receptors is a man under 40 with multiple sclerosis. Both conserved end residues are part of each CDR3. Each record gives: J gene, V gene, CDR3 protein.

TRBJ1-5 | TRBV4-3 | CASSQDSGNNQPQHF
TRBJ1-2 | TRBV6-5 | CACLPGWGNYGYTF
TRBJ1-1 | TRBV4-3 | CASSQNPGGEAFF
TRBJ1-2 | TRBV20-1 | CSARDGARQTGGYTF
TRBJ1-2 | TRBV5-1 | CASSAGTSDVHGYTF
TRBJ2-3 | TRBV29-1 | CSVERGYTDTQYF
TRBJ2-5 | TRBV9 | CASSVDRSVETQYF
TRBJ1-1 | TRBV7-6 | CASSAGSGRTEAFF
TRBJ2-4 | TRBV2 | CASRQGARDIQYF
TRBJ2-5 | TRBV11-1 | CASSSLDRGQETQYF
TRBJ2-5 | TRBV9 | CASSVRTGGLETQYF
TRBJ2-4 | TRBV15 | CATSRDQGQGFDIQYF
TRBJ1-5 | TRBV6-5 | CAAGLRPQHF
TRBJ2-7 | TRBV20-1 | CSATGTSTYEQYF
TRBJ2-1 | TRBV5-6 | CASSHHTGHPKVYNEQFF
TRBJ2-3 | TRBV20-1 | CSARSAVGTDTQYF
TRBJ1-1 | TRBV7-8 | CASSARVPAEAFF
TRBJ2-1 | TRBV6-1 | CASTQGGYYNEQFF
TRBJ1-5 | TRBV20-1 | CSARGTGGGQPQHF
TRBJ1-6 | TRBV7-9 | CASSLVQGNSPLHF
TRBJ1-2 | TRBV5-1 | CASLLRLFAHYGYTF
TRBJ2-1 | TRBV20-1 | CSARGLLAGKDNEQFF
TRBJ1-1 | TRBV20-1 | CSASIQGGIWTEAFF
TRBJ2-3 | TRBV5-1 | CASSQDQTGVFSTDTQYF
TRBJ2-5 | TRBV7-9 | CASSLLAGSGETQYF
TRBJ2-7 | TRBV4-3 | CASSQEGGEQYF
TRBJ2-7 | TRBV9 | CASSVEGSPFSYEQYF
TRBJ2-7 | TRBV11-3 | CASSPGPYEQYF
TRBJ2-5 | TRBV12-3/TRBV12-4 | CASSLRRIQETQYF
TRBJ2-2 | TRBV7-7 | CASRTAKLPNTGELFF
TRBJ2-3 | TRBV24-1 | CATANTDTQYF
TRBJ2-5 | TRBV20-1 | CSARRQGVGETQYF
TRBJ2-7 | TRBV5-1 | CASSDGTSRSYEQYF
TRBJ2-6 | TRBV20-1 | CSGVLRTANVLTF
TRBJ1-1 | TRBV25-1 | CASSLFAGGEAFF
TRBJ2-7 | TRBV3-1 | CASSQGISKEHAYEQYF
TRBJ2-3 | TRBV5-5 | CASSFSTGTNTDTQYF
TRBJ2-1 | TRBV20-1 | CSARPAVTYNEQFF
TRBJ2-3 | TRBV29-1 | CSVKGMATQYF
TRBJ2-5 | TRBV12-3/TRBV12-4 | CASSFMGGGETQYF
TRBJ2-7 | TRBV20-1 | CSASPGLAQYEQYF
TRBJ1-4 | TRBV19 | CASQLPGDEKLFF
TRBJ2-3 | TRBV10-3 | CAARLREADTQYF
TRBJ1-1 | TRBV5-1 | CASSLEPREVGEAFF